The 8 T cell receptor beta chains below all came from one sample that was sequenced in a study of T cells in women clearing cervical HPV infection. Produced via immunoSEQ multiplex PCR; TCRdb's table is partial and in-frame only. The sample holds 30,000 to 35,000 clones. What was sequenced was blood buffy coat. All receptors derive from a woman between 18 and 75 years old with a cervical HPV16 infection that either progressed to CIN3+ or cleared (not recorded which).

The CDR3 here is CSARVMSQGALSPLHF. Partial CDR3 DNA: TGCAGTGCTAGAGTTATGAGTCAGGGGGCGCTTTCACCC. This rearrangement joins TRBV20-1 to TRBJ1-6; TRBD1 aligns across 8 bases. The read ends 3 residues shy of where the CDR3 ends; the end is completed using the germline J gene. The CDR3 loop spans 16 amino acids. V lost 1 base, J lost 9 bases, and 11 bases stayed unmatched. Per the germline V gene, CDR1 is DFQATT and CDR2 is SNEGSKA (reference sequence).

With respect to this clone: The read comes to an end 3 residues before the CDR3 does, leaving the germline J gene to fill in the end. V gene TRBV7-8 combines with J gene TRBJ1-5, with D perhaps matching TRBD1 (5 bases). V was cut by 1 base and J by 6 bases, with 16 bases left in between. CDR1 is SGHVS, CDR2 FQNEAQ, per germline. The CDR3 has 16 residues. The sequenced part of the CDR3 DNA is TGTGCCAGCAGCTTAGGTGTTTTGGGAAGGGGTCAGCCC. Protein: CASSLGVLGRGQP. The whole CDR3 sequence is CASSLGVLGRGQPQHF.

Points on this clone: The read gets to within 3 residues of the CDR3 end, and the germline J gene fills in the rest. The chain couples TRBV7-8 to TRBJ1-1; 7 bases are a match to TRBD1. Germline CDR1 and CDR2: SGHVS and FQNEAQ. V lost 1 base to trimming and J lost 5 bases; unmatched junction nucleotides: 7. This CDR3 has 15 residues. CDR3 sequence: CASSLGTGSGTEAFF. CDR3 DNA (partial): TGTGCCAGCAGCTTAGGGACAGGAAGCGGGACTGAA. Based on the CDR3 plus reference TRBV7-8 and TRBJ1-1, the full variable domain is GAGVSQSPRYKVAKRGQDVALRCDPISGHVSLFWYQQALGQGPEFLTYFQNEAQLDKSGLPSDRFFAERPEGSVSTLKIQRTQQEDSAVYLCASSLGTGSGTEAFFGQGTRLTVV.

A note on this clone: The DNA ends 3 residues before the CDR3 does, and the rest of the CDR3 is filled in from the germline J gene. The rearrangement joins TRBV30 to TRBJ1-1; a possible D gene is TRBD1 (6 bases). Trimming cost V 8 bases and J 5 bases, with 18 bases left between them. CDR1 is GTSNPN and CDR2 is SVGIG in the germline V gene (reference sequence). This CDR3 contains 13 residues. The covered CDR3 bases are TGTGCCCAAACAGGGATTTATCCGACTGAA. This translates into CAQTGIYPTE. The full-length CDR3 reads as CAQTGIYPTEAFF.

For this clone: The sequence runs out 3 residues before the end of the CDR3; the remainder is reconstructed from the germline J gene. This rearrangement joins TRBV11-2 to TRBJ1-6; D not resolved. The germline V and J ends were trimmed by 3 bases and 7 bases, with 13 bases remaining between them. The CDR3 runs to 15 residues. The germline V gene encodes CDR1 SGHAT and CDR2 FQNNGV. The part of the CDR3 DNA that was read is TGTGCCAGCAGCTTGATGATAAGAGGGAATTCACCC. It translates to CASSLMIRGNSP. The whole CDR3 sequence reads CASSLMIRGNSPLHF.

Notes on this clone: The read ends 3 residues before the CDR3 terminus; that terminus is restored from the germline J gene. The chain is built from TRBV20-1 and TRBJ2-2; 8 nucleotides align to TRBD1. CDR1 is DFQATT, CDR2 SNEGSKA, per germline (reference sequence). CDR3 size: 15 residues. The V and J ends lost 4 bases and 4 bases, in that order; junction bases with no gene match: 8. CDR3 bases read: TGCAGTGCTACGAGACAGGGGCTTGGCACCGGGGAG. It specifies CSATRQGLGTGE. The CDR3 in full is CSATRQGLGTGELFF.

A remark on this clone: Sequencing ends 3 residues short of the CDR3 end; the germline J gene provides the rest. This sample also contains other DNA sequences that code for the same CDR3. This chain joins TRBV12-3 or TRBV12-4 and TRBJ2-4; the D is unclear. This CDR3 region has 14 residues. Partial CDR3 DNA: TGTGCCAGCAGTCCCCAAGCGTCGCAACTACTT. This codes for CASSPQASQLL. The whole CDR3 sequence is CASSPQASQLLQYF.

About this clone: The read is 3 residues too short to cover the CDR3 end, so that end is filled in from the germline J gene. V is TRBV20-1 and J is TRBJ2-1; D is perhaps TRBD1 (7 bases). In germline, CDR1 is DFQATT, CDR2 SNEGSKA (reference sequence). The CDR3 has 15 residues. Trimming shortened V by 0 bases and J by 9 bases, and 18 bases separated the two germline ends. CDR3 loop: CSARDSRAGGGEQFF. Incomplete CDR3 DNA: TGCAGTGCTAGAGATAGTCGGGCAGGGGGAGGTGAG.